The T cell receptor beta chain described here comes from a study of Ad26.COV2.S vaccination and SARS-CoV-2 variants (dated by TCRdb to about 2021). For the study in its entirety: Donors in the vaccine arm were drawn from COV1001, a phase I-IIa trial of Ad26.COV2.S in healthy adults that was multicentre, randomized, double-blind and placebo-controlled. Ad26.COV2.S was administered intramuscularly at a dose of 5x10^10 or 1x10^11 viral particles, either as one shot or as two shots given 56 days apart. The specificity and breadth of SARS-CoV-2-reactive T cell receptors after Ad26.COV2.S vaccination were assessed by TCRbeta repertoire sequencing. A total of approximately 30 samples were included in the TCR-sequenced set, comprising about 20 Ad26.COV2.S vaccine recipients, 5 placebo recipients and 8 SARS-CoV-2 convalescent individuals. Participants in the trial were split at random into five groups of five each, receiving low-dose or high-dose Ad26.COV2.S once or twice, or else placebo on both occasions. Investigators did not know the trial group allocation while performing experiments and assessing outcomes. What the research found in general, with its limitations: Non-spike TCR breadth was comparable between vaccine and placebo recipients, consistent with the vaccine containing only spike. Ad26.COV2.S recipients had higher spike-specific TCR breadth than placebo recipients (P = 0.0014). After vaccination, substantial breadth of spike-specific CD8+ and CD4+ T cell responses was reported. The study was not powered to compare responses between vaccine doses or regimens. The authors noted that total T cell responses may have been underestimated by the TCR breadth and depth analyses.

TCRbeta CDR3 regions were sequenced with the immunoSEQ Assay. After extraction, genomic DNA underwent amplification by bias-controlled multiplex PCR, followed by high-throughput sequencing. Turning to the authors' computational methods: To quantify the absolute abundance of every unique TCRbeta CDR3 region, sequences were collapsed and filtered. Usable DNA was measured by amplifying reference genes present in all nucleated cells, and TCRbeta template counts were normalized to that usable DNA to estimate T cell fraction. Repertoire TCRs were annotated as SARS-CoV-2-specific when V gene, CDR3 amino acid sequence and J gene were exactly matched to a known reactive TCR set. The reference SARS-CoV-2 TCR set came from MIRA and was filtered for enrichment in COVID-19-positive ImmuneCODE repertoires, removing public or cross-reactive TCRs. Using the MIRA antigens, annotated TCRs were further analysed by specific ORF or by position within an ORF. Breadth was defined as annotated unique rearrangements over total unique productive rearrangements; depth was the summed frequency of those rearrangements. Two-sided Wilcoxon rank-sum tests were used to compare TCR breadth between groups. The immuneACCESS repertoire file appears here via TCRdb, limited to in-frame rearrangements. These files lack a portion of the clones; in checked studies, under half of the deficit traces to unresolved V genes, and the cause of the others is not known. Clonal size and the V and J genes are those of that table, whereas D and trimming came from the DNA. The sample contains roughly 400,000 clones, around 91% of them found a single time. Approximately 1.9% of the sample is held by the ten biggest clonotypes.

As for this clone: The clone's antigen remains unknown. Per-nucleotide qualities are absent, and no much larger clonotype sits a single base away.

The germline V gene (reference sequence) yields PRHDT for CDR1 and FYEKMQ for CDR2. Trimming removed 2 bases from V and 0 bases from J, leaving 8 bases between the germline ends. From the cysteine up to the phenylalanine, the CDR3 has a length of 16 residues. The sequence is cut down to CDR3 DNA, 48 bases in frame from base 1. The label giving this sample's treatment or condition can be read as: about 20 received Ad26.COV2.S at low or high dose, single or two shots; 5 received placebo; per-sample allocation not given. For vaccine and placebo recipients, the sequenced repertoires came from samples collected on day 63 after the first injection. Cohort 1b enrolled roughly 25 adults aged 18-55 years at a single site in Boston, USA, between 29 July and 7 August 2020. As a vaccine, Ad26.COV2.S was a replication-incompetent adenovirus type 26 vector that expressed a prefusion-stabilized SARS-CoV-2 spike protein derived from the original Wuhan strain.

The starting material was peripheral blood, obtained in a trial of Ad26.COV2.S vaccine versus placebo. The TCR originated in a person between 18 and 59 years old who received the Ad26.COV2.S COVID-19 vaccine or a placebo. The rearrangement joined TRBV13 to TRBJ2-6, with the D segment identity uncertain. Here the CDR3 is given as CASSLNRRSGANVLTF. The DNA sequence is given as TGTGCCAGCAGCTTAAACCGACGCTCTGGGGCCAACGTCCTGACTTTC.